This TCR beta chain was identified in a study of T cells in Graves' hyperthyroidism and ophthalmopathy. The CDR3 length is 17 residues. V lost 3 bases and J lost 6; bases outside the gene matches: 14. Germline loops: CDR1 MDHEN, CDR2 SYDVKM. Diagnosis relied on clinical symptoms, serum thyroxine and TRAb, thyroid ultrasound and orbital computed tomography. Regions amplified from RNA transcripts were the TCR beta CDR3 regions. Primed by the HTBI set, a first-round RT-PCR was run on the TCR CDR3. Each CDR3 protein gets one entry after TCRdb re-called the multiplex PCR reads with MiXCR. Altogether about 570,000 distinct CDR3 sequences are present, 12% to 15% being singletons, with the ten largest covering roughly 13%. This clonotype was recorded at least ten times.

The receptor's source is a woman in her 40s with Graves' hyperthyroidism. The sequencing input was blood. The rearrangement links TRBV28 to TRBJ1-2; 9 bases match TRBD1. The CDR3 spells CASSFSGIIQGADGYTF. DNA for the CDR3: TGTGCCAGCAGTTTCTCCGGAATTATACAGGGGGCTGATGGCTACACCTTC.